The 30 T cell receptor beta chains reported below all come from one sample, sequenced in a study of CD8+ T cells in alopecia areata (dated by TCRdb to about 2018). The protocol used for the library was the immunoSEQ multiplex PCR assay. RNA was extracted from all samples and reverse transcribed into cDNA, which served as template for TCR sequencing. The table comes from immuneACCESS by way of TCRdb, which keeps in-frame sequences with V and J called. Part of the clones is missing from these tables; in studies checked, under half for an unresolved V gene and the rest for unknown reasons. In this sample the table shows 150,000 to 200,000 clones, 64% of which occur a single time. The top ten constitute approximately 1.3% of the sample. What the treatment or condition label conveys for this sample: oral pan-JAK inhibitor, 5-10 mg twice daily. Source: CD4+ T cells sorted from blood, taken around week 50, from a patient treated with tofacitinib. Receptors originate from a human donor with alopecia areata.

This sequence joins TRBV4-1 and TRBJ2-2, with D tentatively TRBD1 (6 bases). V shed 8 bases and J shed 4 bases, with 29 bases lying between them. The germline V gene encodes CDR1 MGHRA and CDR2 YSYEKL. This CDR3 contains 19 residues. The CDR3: CASRQASGPRGSGTGELFF. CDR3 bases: TGCGCCAGCCGTCAAGCATCGGGCCCCAGGGGCTCGGGCACCGGGGAGCTGTTTTTT.

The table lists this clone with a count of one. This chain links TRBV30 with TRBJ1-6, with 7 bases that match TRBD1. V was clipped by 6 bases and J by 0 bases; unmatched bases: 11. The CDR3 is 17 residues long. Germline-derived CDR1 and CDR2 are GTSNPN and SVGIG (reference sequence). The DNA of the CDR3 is TGTGCCTGCTCCGGGACAGCTTTAAGCTCCTATAATTCACCCCTCCACTTT. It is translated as CACSGTALSSYNSPLHF.

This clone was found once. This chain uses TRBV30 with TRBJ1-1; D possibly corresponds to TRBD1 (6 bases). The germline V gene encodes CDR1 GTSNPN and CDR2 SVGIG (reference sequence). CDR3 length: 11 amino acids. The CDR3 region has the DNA TGTGCTGGGCAGGGGCCCTCTGAAGCTTTCTTT. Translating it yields CAGQGPSEAFF.

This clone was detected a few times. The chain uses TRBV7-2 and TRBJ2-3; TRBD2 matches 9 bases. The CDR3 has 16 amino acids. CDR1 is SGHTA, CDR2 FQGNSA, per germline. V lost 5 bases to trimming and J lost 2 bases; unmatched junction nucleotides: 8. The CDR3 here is CASSPQTSGSTDTQYF. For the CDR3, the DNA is TGTGCCAGCAGCCCCCAGACTAGCGGATCCACAGATACGCAGTATTTT.

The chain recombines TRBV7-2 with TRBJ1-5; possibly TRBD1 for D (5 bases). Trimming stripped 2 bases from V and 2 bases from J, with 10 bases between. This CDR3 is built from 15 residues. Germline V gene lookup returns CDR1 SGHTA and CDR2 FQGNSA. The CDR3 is CASSLQGSRNQPQHF. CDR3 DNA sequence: TGTGCCAGCAGCTTACAGGGCAGTCGCAATCAGCCCCAGCATTTT.

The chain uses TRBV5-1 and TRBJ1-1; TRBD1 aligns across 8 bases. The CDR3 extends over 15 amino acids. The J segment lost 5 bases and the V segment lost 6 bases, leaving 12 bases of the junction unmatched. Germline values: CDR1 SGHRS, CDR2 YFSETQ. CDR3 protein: CASTHQGARSTEAFF. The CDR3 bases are TGCGCCAGCACCCATCAGGGGGCGCGTAGTACTGAAGCTTTCTTT.

CDR3 region: CASSEVLDWELFF. The CDR3 DNA reads as TGTGCCAGCAGTGAAGTTCTGGACTGGGAGCTGTTTTTT. The V and J genes are TRBV2 and TRBJ2-2, with TRBD2 as a possible D gene (5 bases). Germline V gene sequence: CDR1 SNHLY, CDR2 FYNNEI. The CDR3 has 13 amino acids. Trimming left V 1 base short and J 9 bases short, with 9 bases between.

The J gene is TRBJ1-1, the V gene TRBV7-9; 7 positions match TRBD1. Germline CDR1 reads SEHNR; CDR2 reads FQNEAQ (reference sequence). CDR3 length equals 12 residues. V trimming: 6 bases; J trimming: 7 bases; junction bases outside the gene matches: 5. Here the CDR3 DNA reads TGTGCCAGCAGTAATAGACAGGGTGAAGCTTTCTTT. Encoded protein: CASSNRQGEAFF.

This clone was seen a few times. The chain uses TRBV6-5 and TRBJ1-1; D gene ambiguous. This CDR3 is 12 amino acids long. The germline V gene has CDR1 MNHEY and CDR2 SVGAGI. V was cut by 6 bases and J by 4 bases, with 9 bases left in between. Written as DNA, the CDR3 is TGTGCCAGCAGATCAGGAGTCACTGAAGCTTTCTTT. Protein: CASRSGVTEAFF.

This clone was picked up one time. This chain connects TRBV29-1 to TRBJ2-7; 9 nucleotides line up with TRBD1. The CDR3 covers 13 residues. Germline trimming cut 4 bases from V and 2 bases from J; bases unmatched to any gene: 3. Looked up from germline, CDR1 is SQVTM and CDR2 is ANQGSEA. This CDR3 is CSVGRDRAYEQYF. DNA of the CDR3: TGCAGCGTTGGGAGGGACAGGGCCTACGAGCAGTACTTC.

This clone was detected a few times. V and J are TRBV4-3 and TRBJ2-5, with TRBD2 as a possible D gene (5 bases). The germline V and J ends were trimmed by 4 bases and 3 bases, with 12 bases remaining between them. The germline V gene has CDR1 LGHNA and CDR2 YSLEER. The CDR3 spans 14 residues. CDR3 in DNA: TGCGCCAGCAGCCGAGCCCGGGGTGAAGAGACCCAGTACTTC. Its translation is CASSRARGEETQYF.

CDR3 DNA: TGTGCCGCAGATGGAGGAAACACTGAAGCTTTCTTT. This encodes CAADGGNTEAFF. The rearrangement uses TRBV30 and TRBJ1-1; D not certain. Germline values: CDR1 GTSNPN, CDR2 SVGIG (reference sequence). V was shortened by 8 bases and J by 2 bases, with 12 bases between the two germline ends. The CDR3 extends over 12 amino acids.

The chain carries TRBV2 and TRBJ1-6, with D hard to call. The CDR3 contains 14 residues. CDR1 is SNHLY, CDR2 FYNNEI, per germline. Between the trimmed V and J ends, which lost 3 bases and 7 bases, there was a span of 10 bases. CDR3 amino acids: CASSDGPGNSPLHF. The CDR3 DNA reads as TGTGCCAGCAGTGATGGCCCGGGGAATTCACCCCTCCACTTT.

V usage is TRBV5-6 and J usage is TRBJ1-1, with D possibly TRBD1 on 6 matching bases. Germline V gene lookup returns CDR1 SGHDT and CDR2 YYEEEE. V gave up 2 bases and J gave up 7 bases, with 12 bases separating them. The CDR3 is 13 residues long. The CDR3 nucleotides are TGTGCCAGCAGCTTAGACAGGAATATTGAAGCTTTCTTT. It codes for CASSLDRNIEAFF.

This CDR3 reads CSVVGAGANVLTF. The CDR3 DNA is TGCAGCGTTGTGGGGGCCGGGGCCAACGTCCTGACTTTC. The V and J genes are TRBV29-1 and TRBJ2-6; D is perhaps TRBD1 (6 bases). From germline, CDR1 is SQVTM and CDR2 ANQGSEA. Between the trimmed V and J ends, which lost 4 bases and 4 bases, there was a span of 8 bases. The CDR3 consists of 13 residues.

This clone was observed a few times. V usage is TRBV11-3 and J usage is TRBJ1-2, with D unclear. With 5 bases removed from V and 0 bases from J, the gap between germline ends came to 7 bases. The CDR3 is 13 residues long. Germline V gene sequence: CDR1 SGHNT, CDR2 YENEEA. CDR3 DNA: TGTGCCAGCAGCCCACAGACTAACTATGGCTACACCTTC. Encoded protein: CASSPQTNYGYTF.

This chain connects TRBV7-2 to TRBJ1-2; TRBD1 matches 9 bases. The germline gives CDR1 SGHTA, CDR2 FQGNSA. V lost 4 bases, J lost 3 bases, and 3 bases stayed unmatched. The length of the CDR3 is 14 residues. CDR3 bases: TGTGCCAGCAGCTCTAGGACAGGGGACTATGGCTACACCTTC. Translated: CASSSRTGDYGYTF.

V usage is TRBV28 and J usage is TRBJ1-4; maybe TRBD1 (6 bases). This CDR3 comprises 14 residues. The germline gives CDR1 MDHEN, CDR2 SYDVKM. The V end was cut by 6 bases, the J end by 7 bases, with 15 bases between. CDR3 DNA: TGTGCCAGCAGCAAGGGACAAGAGGGTGAAAAACTGTTTTTT. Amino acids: CASSKGQEGEKLFF.

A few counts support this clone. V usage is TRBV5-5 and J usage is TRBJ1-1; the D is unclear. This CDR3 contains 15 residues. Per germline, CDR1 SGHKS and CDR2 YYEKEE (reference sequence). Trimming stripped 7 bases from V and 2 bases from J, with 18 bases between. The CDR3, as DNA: TGTGCCAGCGGGTGGGCATCCAGCCCTAACACTGAAGCTTTCTTT. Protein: CASGWASSPNTEAFF.

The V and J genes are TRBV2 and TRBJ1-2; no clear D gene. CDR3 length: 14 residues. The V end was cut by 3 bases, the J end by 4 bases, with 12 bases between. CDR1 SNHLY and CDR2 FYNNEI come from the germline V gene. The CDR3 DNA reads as TGTGCCAGCAGTGAGGACGGCAAGACCTATGGCTACACCTTC. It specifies CASSEDGKTYGYTF.

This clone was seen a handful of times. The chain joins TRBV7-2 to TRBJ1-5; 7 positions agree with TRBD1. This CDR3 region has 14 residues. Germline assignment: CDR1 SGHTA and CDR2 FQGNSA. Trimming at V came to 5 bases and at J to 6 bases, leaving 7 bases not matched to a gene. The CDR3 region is CASSPRQGFQPQHF. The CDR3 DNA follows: TGTGCCAGCAGCCCGCGACAGGGTTTTCAGCCCCAGCATTTT.

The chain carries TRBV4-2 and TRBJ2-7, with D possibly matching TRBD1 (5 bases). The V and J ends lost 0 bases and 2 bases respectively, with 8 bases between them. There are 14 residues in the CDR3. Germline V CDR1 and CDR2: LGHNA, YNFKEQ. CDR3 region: CASSQEWGPYEQYF. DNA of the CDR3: TGTGCCAGCAGCCAAGAGTGGGGCCCCTACGAGCAGTACTTC.

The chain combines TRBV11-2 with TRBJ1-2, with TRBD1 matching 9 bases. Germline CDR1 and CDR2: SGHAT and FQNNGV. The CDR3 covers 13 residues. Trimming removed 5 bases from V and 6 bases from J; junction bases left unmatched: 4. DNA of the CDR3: TGTGCCAGCAGCCGGGACAGGGATGATGGCTACACCTTC. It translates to CASSRDRDDGYTF.

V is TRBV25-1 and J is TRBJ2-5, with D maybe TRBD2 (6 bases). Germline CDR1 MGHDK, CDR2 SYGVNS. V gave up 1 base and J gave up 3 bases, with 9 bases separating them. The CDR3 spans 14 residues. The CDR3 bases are TGTGCCAGCAGTGAATTCGGAGGGGAAGAGACCCAGTACTTC. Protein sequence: CASSEFGGEETQYF.

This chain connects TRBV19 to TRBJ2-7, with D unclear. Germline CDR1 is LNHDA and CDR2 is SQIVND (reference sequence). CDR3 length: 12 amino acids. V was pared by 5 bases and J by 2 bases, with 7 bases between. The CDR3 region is CASSADPYEQYF. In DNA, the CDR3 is TGTGCCAGTAGTGCGGATCCCTACGAGCAGTACTTC.

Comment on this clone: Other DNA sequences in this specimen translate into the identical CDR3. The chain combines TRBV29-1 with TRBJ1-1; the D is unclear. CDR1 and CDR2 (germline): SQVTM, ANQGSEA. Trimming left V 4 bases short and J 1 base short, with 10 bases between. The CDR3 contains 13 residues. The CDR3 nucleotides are TGCAGCGTTGGGGGAACCGGGAACACTGAAGCTTTCTTT. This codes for CSVGGTGNTEAFF.

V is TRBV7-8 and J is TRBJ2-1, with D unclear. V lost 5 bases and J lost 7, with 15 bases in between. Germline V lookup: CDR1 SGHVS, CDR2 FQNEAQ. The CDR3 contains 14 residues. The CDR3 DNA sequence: TGTGCCAGCAGCCCCCTGGGTGACCCAAATGAGCAGTTCTTC. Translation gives CASSPLGDPNEQFF.

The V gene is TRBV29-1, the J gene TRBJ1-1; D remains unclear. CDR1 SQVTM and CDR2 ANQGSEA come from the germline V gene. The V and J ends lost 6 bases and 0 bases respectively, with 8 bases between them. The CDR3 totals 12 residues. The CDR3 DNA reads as TGCAGCGTCCAGTTCATGAACACTGAAGCTTTCTTT. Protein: CSVQFMNTEAFF.

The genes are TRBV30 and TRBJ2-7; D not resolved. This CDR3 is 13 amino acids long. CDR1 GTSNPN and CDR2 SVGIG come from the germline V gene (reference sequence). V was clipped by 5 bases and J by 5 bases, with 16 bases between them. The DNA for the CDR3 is TGTGCCTGGGCTAAGGGTAATAAGCACGAGCAGTACTTC. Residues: CAWAKGNKHEQYF. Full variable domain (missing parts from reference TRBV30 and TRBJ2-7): SQTIHQWPATLVQPVGSPLSLECTVEGTSNPNLYWYRQAAGRGLQLLFYSVGIGQISSEVPQNLSASRPQDRQFILSSKKLLLSDSGFYLCAWAKGNKHEQYFGPGTRLTVT.

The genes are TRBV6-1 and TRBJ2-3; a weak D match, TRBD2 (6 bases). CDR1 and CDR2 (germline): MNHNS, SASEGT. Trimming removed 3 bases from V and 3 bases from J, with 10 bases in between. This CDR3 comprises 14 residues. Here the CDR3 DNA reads TGTGCCAGCAGTGACCGGGACTCAACAGATACGCAGTATTTT. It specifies CASSDRDSTDTQYF.